The 24 T cell receptor beta chains presented below share a single source sample, sequenced in a study of T-cell memory formation after mild COVID-19. One entry per CDR3 protein results from TCRdb running MiXCR on the 5' RACE reads. The repertoire holds hundreds of thousands of distinct CDR3 sequences, with 15% as singletons. The sample was PBMCs or a T cell subset sorted from them (not recorded which). The source is an adult woman who had mild COVID-19 (a few samples of this study predate the infection). Cell type and time point are not known.

This clonotype was found many times. CDR3 sequence reads: CASSFAGTSGYNEQFF. The DNA for the CDR3 is TGCGCCAGCAGCTTTGCCGGGACTAGCGGGTACAATGAGCAGTTCTTC. The chain joins TRBV5-1 to TRBJ2-1; 12 bases line up with TRBD2. After removal of 2 bases from V and 4 bases from J, the junction contained 4 bases not matched to a gene. Germline V gene lookup returns CDR1 SGHRS and CDR2 YFSETQ. The CDR3 has 16 amino acids.

This clonotype was recorded a few times. The V call is TRBV24-1, the J call TRBJ2-3; possibly TRBD1 for D (5 bases). The CDR3 contains 15 residues. CDR1 and CDR2 (germline): KGHDR, SFDVKD. The ends were cut back, 7 bases at V and 4 bases at J, with 17 bases in the middle. Here the CDR3 DNA reads TGTGCCACCAGCCCAACGACGGCCAGGGCAGATACGCAGTATTTT. Its translation: CATSPTTARADTQYF.

This clonotype was found a few times. A junction end diverges from the germline sequence, so it may reflect a read error. The chain uses TRBV5-6 and TRBJ1-1, with D possibly matching TRBD1 (6 bases). The CDR3 runs 13 residues. Germline V CDR1 and CDR2: SGHDT, YYEEEE. This chain's CDR3 is CASLVRGSNEALF. The CDR3 region has the DNA TGTGCCTCCTTGGTCAGGGGATCAAATGAAGCTTTATTT.

This clonotype was detected ten times or more. The rearrangement links TRBV4-1 to TRBJ2-3; 10 bases are shared with TRBD2. Germline V gene data show CDR1 as MGHRA and CDR2 as YSYEKL. The CDR3 has 18 amino acids. Germline trimming cut 4 bases from V and 0 bases from J; bases unmatched to any gene: 10. In nucleotides, the CDR3 is TGCGCCAGCAGCCGAGCGGGAGGACTAGCGGCTAGCACAGATACGCAGTATTTT. The encoded protein is CASSRAGGLAASTDTQYF.

V and J are TRBV19 and TRBJ1-2; 7 bases map to TRBD1. Germline lookup yields CDR1 LNHDA and CDR2 SQIVND (reference sequence). The CDR3 extends over 15 amino acids. The trim removed 3 bases at V and 2 bases at J, leaving 6 bases unmatched. Written as DNA, the CDR3 is TGTGCCAGTAGTATTGAGAAGGGGGCGAACTATGGCTACACCTTC. Translating it yields CASSIEKGANYGYTF.

The chain combines TRBV4-3 with TRBJ2-7, with D unresolved. V dropped 0 bases and J dropped 0 bases, with 15 bases sitting between them. The germline CDR1 and CDR2 sequences are LGHNA and YSLEER. This CDR3 has 17 amino acids. The CDR3: CASSQDFSRASSYEQYF. The DNA for the CDR3 is TGCGCCAGCAGCCAAGATTTCTCGCGTGCGAGCTCCTACGAGCAGTACTTC.

This sequence joins TRBV7-2 and TRBJ2-5; 14 bases are shared with TRBD2. J lost 4 bases, V lost 5 bases, and 12 bases had no gene match. The germline V gene has CDR1 SGHTA and CDR2 FQGNSA. The CDR3 has 18 amino acids. The DNA of the CDR3 is TGTGCCAGCAGCCGGTCGCTGACTAGCGGGAGGGCCCTAGAGACCCAGTACTTC. Translating it yields CASSRSLTSGRALETQYF.

The J gene is TRBJ2-1, the V gene TRBV25-1; 10 bases align to TRBD2. Germline assignment: CDR1 MGHDK and CDR2 SYGVNS. The CDR3 spans 13 residues. J lost 8 bases, V lost 4 bases, and 2 bases had no gene match. This CDR3 is CASSGLAGDEQFF. The CDR3 DNA sequence: TGTGCCAGCAGTGGGCTAGCGGGAGATGAGCAGTTCTTC.

Only a few counts were recorded for this clonotype. V is TRBV3-1 and J is TRBJ2-7; D unresolved. Trimming stripped 0 bases from V and 2 bases from J, with 11 bases between. The length of the CDR3 is 15 residues. The germline CDR1 and CDR2 sequences are LGHDT and YNNKEL (reference sequence). The CDR3 bases are TGTGCCAGCAGCCAAGAGGAACTCCTGACCTACGAGCAGTACTTC. Residues: CASSQEELLTYEQYF.

V gene TRBV7-2 combines with J gene TRBJ1-2; TRBD1 aligns across 9 bases. V was pared by 7 bases and J by 6 bases, with 6 bases of the junction left unmatched. The CDR3 is 13 residues long. Germline CDR1 SGHTA, CDR2 FQGNSA. The chain's CDR3 is CASTSDRGNGYTF. In nucleotides, the CDR3 is TGTGCCAGCACCTCGGACAGGGGAAATGGCTACACCTTC.

The chain uses TRBV6-4 and TRBJ2-3; 12 bases map to TRBD2. V trimming: 4 bases; J trimming: 1 base; junction bases outside the gene matches: 0. This CDR3 is built from 15 residues. Germline CDR1 and CDR2: MRHNA and SNTAGT. The chain's CDR3 is CASSGTSGGTDTQYF. Written as DNA, the CDR3 is TGTGCCAGCAGTGGGACTAGCGGGGGCACAGATACGCAGTATTTT.

This clonotype has a handful of counts. This chain links TRBV6-5 with TRBJ2-3; 10 bases agree with TRBD1. The V gene end was trimmed by 6 bases and the J gene end by 4 bases; junction bases not matched to a gene: 7. This CDR3 region has 15 residues. Per the germline V gene, CDR1 is MNHEY and CDR2 is SVGAGI. The CDR3 region is CASRGDRGGPDTQYF. CDR3 nucleotide sequence: TGTGCCAGCAGGGGGGACAGGGGAGGTCCAGATACGCAGTATTTT.

The chain has TRBV24-1 and TRBJ2-5, with D perhaps being TRBD1 or TRBD2 (5 bases each). Trimming stripped 4 bases from V and 1 base from J, with 12 bases between. CDR1 KGHDR and CDR2 SFDVKD come from the germline V gene. The CDR3 sequence is 15 residues long. The CDR3 DNA follows: TGTGCCACCAGTGACCCCCGGGGCCCCCAAGAGACCCAGTACTTC. Translated, it gives CATSDPRGPQETQYF.

The V call is TRBV14, the J call TRBJ2-7; 7 bases line up with TRBD1. The germline gives CDR1 SGHDN, CDR2 FVKESK. This CDR3 has 15 residues. V was pared by 2 bases and J by 0 bases, with 4 bases of the junction left unmatched. As DNA, the CDR3 is TGTGCCAGCAGCCAAAGACAGGGCTACTCCTACGAGCAGTACTTC. Its translation is CASSQRQGYSYEQYF.

This clonotype was counted between two and nine times. The CDR3 loop reads CASSLRGGGPWNTGELFF. As DNA, the CDR3 is TGTGCCAGCAGTTTAAGGGGCGGGGGGCCCTGGAACACCGGGGAGCTGTTTTTT. The chain joins TRBV12-3 or TRBV12-4 to TRBJ2-2, with 8 positions matching TRBD2. The junction had 9 bases not matched to a gene; V was cut back by 2 bases and J by 1 base. This CDR3 comprises 18 residues.

The DNA of the CDR3 is TGTGCCAGCAGCTTAGTCTCGATTTCTGGCGCTGAAGCTTTCTTT. As protein: CASSLVSISGAEAFF. The chain uses TRBV7-8 and TRBJ1-1; no definite D call. The CDR3 loop spans 15 amino acids. Germline CDR1 reads SGHVS; CDR2 reads FQNEAQ. V shed 1 base and J shed 6 bases, with 15 bases lying between them.

The gene calls are TRBV11-3 and TRBJ2-3, with D possibly matching TRBD2 (6 bases). The germline gives CDR1 SGHNT, CDR2 YENEEA. Trimming removed 5 bases at V and 6 bases at J, with 18 bases between. The CDR3 has 15 residues. The CDR3 reads CASSRGTQRADTQYF. For the CDR3, the DNA is TGTGCCAGCAGCCGGGGGACGCAGAGAGCGGATACGCAGTATTTT. Based on the CDR3 plus reference TRBV11-3 and TRBJ2-3, the full variable domain is EAGVVQSPRYKIIEKKQPVAFWCNPISGHNTLYWYLQNLGQGPELLIRYENEEAVDDSQLPKDRFSAERLKGVDSTLKIQPAELGDSAVYLCASSRGTQRADTQYFGPGTRLTVL.

In its sample, this clonotype was seen a few times. The chain carries TRBV5-1 and TRBJ1-2; D not resolved. In germline, CDR1 is SGHRS, CDR2 YFSETQ. This CDR3 is built from 13 residues. The V end lost 5 bases, the J end lost 4 bases, and 12 bases lay between the germline ends. CDR3: CASRRERSYGYTF. CDR3 DNA: TGCGCCAGCAGAAGAGAAAGGAGCTATGGCTACACCTTC.

V usage is TRBV7-2 and J usage is TRBJ1-1; 7 nucleotides align to TRBD1. This CDR3 contains 15 residues. Losses at the gene ends were 1 base for V and 2 bases for J; bases not matched to a gene: 4. The germline CDR1 and CDR2 sequences are SGHTA and FQGNSA. The chain's CDR3 is CASSLGTGINTEAFF. CDR3 DNA: TGTGCCAGCAGCTTAGGGACAGGAATAAACACTGAAGCTTTCTTT.

At least ten counts were recorded for this clonotype. The CDR3 DNA sequence: TGCAGTGCTAGGGTAACCTATAATTCACCCCTCCACTTT. Its protein is CSARVTYNSPLHF. This rearrangement joins TRBV20-1 to TRBJ1-6, with D unclear. Germline assignment: CDR1 DFQATT and CDR2 SNEGSKA (reference sequence). The CDR3 runs to 13 residues. Trimming took off 3 bases at V and 2 bases at J, with 5 bases between the two ends.

In its sample, this clonotype was seen many times. The rearrangement joins TRBV4-2 to TRBJ2-1; the D gene could be TRBD1 or TRBD2 (5 bases each). CDR3 length equals 15 residues. The germline V gene has CDR1 LGHNA and CDR2 YNFKEQ. The germline V and J ends were trimmed by 0 bases and 12 bases, with 18 bases remaining between them. CDR3: CASSQDSETPRGQFF. CDR3 nucleotide sequence: TGTGCCAGCAGCCAAGATTCGGAGACACCGAGGGGGCAGTTCTTC.

This clonotype has only a few counts. The genes are TRBV10-3 and TRBJ1-4, with 7 positions matching TRBD1. Germline V lookup: CDR1 ENHRY, CDR2 SYGVKD. The ends lost 8 bases at V and 7 bases at J; junction bases unmatched: 7. This CDR3 has 13 amino acids. CDR3 bases: TGTGCCATCCAACAGGGGATGGGTGAAAAACTGTTTTTT. This translates into CAIQQGMGEKLFF.

This clonotype was seen more than once but under ten times. The chain recombines TRBV7-8 with TRBJ2-1; 7 nucleotides align to TRBD2. Trimming took 2 bases from V and 3 from J; bases not matched to a gene: 4. CDR3 length: 15 residues. Germline CDR1 reads SGHVS; CDR2 reads FQNEAQ. As DNA, the CDR3 is TGTGCCAGCAGCTTACCAGCGGGGAACTACAATGAGCAGTTCTTC. It specifies CASSLPAGNYNEQFF. Full variable domain (missing parts from reference TRBV7-8 and TRBJ2-1): GAGVSQSPRYKVAKRGQDVALRCDPISGHVSLFWYQQALGQGPEFLTYFQNEAQLDKSGLPSDRFFAERPEGSVSTLKIQRTQQEDSAVYLCASSLPAGNYNEQFFGPGTRLTVL.

The rearrangement links TRBV5-6 to TRBJ1-1, with D possibly matching TRBD1 (5 bases). Germline V gene sequence: CDR1 SGHDT, CDR2 YYEEEE. The CDR3 contains 12 residues. V lost 2 bases, J lost 4 bases, and 6 bases lay in between. This chain's CDR3 is CASSFDSTEAFF. In DNA form, the CDR3 reads TGTGCCAGCAGCTTCGACAGCACTGAAGCTTTCTTT. Supplemented by reference TRBV5-6 and TRBJ1-1, the full variable domain reads DAGVTQSPTHLIKTRGQQVTLRCSPKSGHDTVSWYQQALGQGPQFIFQYYEEEERQRGNFPDRFSGHQFPNYSSELNVNALLLGDSALYLCASSFDSTEAFFGQGTRLTVV.